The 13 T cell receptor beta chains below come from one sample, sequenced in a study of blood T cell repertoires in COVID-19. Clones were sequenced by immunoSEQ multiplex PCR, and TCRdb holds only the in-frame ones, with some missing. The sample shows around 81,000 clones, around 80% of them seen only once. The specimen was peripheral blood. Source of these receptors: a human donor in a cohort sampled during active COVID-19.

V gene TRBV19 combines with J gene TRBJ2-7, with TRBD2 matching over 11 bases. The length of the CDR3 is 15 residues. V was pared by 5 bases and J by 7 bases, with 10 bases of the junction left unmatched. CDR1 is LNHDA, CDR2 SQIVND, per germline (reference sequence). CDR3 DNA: TGTGCCAGTAGTGCTCGACTAGCGGGGATGAGGGAGCAGTACTTC. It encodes CASSARLAGMREQYF.

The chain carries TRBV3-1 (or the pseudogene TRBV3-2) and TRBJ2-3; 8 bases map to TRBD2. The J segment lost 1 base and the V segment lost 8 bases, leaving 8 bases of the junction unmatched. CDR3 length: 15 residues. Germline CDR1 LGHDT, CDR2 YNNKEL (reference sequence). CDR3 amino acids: CASRLSGAGTDTQYF. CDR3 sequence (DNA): TGTGCCAGCCGGCTTAGCGGGGCGGGCACAGATACGCAGTATTTT.

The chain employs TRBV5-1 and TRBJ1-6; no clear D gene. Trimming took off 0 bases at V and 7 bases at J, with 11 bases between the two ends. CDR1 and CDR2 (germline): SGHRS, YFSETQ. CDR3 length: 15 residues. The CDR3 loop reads CASSLDAAANSPLHF. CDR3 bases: TGCGCCAGCAGCTTGGATGCAGCAGCGAATTCACCCCTCCACTTT.

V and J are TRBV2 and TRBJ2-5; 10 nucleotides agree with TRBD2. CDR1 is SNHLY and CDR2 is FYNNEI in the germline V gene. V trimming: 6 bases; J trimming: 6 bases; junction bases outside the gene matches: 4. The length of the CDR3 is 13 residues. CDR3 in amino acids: CASSALAGQTQYF. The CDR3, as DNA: TGTGCCAGCAGCGCACTAGCGGGGCAGACCCAGTACTTC.

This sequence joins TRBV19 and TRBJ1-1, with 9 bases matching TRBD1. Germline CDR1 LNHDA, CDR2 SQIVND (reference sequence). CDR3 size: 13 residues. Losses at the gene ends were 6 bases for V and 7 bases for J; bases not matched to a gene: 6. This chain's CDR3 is CASRQGAGNEAFF. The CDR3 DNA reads TGTGCCAGTAGACAGGGGGCAGGGAATGAAGCTTTCTTT.

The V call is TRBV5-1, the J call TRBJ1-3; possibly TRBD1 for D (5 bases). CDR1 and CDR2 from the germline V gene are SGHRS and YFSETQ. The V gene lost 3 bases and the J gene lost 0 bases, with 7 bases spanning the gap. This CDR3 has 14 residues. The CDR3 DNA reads TGCGCCAGCAGCTCGGGGGGCTCTGGAAACACCATATATTTT. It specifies CASSSGGSGNTIYF.

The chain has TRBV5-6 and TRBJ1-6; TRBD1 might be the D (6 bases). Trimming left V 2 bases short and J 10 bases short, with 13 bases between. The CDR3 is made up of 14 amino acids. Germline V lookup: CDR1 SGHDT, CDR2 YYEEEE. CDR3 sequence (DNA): TGTGCCAGCAGCTTACGGACAGTGGGATCACCCCTCCACTTT. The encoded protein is CASSLRTVGSPLHF.

For the CDR3, the DNA is TGTGCCAGCTCACCATCCGCTAACTATGGCTACACCTTC. It translates to CASSPSANYGYTF. The V call is TRBV18, the J call TRBJ1-2, with D unclear. The CDR3 spans 13 residues. V lost 2 bases, J lost 0 bases, and 4 bases lay in between. CDR1 and CDR2 (germline): KGHSH, LQKENI.

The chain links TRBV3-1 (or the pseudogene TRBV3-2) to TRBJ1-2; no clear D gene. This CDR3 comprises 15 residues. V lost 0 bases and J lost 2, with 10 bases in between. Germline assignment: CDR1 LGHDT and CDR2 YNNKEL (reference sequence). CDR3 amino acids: CASSQDARANYGYTF. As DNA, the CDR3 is TGTGCCAGCAGCCAAGATGCGCGTGCGAACTATGGCTACACCTTC.

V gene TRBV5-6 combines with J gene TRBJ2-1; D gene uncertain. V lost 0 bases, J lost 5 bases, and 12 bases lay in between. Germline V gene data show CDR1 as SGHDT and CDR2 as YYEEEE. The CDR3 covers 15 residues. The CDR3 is CASSLGQLRNNEQFF. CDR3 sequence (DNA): TGTGCCAGCAGCTTGGGCCAACTCAGGAACAATGAGCAGTTCTTC.

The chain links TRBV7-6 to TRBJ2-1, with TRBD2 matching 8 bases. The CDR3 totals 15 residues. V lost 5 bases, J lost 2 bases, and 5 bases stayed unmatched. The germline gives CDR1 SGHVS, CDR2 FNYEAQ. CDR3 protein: CASSMTGGPYNEQFF. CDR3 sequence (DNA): TGTGCCAGCAGCATGACGGGGGGGCCCTACAATGAGCAGTTCTTC.

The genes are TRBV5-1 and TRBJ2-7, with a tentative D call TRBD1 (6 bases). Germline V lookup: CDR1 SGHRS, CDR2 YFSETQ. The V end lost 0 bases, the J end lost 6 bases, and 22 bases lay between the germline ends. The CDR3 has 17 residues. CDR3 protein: CASSLAPGQLELSEQYF. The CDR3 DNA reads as TGCGCCAGCAGCTTGGCCCCAGGACAGCTGGAATTGAGCGAGCAGTACTTC.

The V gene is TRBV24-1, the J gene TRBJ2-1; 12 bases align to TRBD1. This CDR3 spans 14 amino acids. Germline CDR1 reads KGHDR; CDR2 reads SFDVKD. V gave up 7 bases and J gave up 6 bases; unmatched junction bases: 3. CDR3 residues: CATRGDRGLNEQFF. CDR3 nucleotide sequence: TGTGCCACCAGGGGGGACAGGGGGCTCAATGAGCAGTTCTTC.